A selection of T cell receptor beta chains follows, all from one sample in a study of cytomegalovirus exposure and HLA in healthy donors. The repertoire was sequenced with immunoSEQ multiplex PCR; TCRdb's copy has only in-frame clones and lacks some. The sample includes some 200,000 clones, 70% to 80% seen only once; the top ten take 0.22%. Sequenced sample: PBMCs. All receptors derive from a girl aged 2 to 10 in good health and CMV-seronegative. The CDR3 runs from the conserved cysteine through the conserved F or W. Each record gives: clone size, J gene, V gene, D gene, CDR3 DNA, CDR3 protein. D genes are given only for firm matches. Only part of the rows carry a size: once, few, many, or a class if the clone is expanded.

>.|TRBJ1-1|TRBV2|.
TGTGCCACCACTAGTGGGTACACTGAAGCTTTCTTT
CATTSGYTEAFF
>.|TRBJ2-1|TRBV2|.
TGTGCCAGCAGTGTGGGATCGGGCGGGAATGAGCAGTTCTTC
CASSVGSGGNEQFF
>.|TRBJ1-3|TRBV7-9|TRBD1
TGTGCCAGCAGCTTAGCAGGGGGCTCCTCCGGAAACACCATATATTTT
CASSLAGGSSGNTIYF
>once|TRBJ1-4|TRBV6-5|TRBD1
TGTGCCAGCAGTGACACAGGGGGCCGGGAAAAACTGTTTTTT
CASSDTGGREKLFF
>.|TRBJ2-1|TRBV5-1|.
TGCGCCAGCACCCCGTCCGCAGGGTCGTACAATGAGCAGTTCTTC
CASTPSAGSYNEQFF
>.|TRBJ1-1|TRBV6-5|.
TGTGCCAGCAGTTACTCAGGGCAGGGCTCTTCAGCTTTCTTT
CASSYSGQGSSAFF
>.|TRBJ1-5|TRBV12-5|.
TGTGCTAGTGGGTTAGATCAGCCCCAGCATTTT
CASGLDQPQHF
>.|TRBJ1-2|TRBV29-1|TRBD1
TGCAGCGTTGTTGAGGGACAGGGGTTGGACTATGGCTACACCTTC
CSVVEGQGLDYGYTF
>.|TRBJ2-1|TRBV7-9|.
TGTGCCAGCAGCTTAGAAGAGGAGCAGTTCTTC
CASSLEEEQFF
>.|TRBJ2-7|TRBV30|TRBD2
TGTGCCTGGAGTGCGCTGGGGACTAGCGGGATTAAACCCTACGAGCAGTACTTC
CAWSALGTSGIKPYEQYF
>few|TRBJ1-1|TRBV4-1|TRBD1
TGCGCCAGCAGCCAAGATACAGGGGGGAACACTGAAGCTTTCTTT
CASSQDTGGNTEAFF
>once|TRBJ2-1|TRBV19|TRBD1
TGTGCCAGTAGTCCAGGACAGGCAGCATACAATGAGCAGTTCTTC
CASSPGQAAYNEQFF
>.|TRBJ2-2|TRBV29-1|.
TGCAGCGTTGAGTGGGCATCGACCACCGGGGAGCTGTTTTTT
CSVEWASTTGELFF
>.|TRBJ1-1|TRBV6-1|.
TGTGCCAGCAGTGACAGGGTGGCTGAAGCTTTCTTT
CASSDRVAEAFF
>.|TRBJ2-7|TRBV7-9|.
TGTGCCAGCAGCTTCATTGGCCGGGAGCATGTCTACGAGCAGTACTTC
CASSFIGREHVYEQYF
>once|TRBJ2-2|TRBV9|TRBD1
TGTGCCAGCAACCCTCAGGGGGTGAACGGGGAGCTGTTTTTT
CASNPQGVNGELFF
>.|TRBJ1-2|TRBV30|.
TGTGCCTGGAACCCGCGCGGGGCCGATAACTATGGCTACACCTTC
CAWNPRGADNYGYTF
>few|TRBJ1-5|TRBV11-2|.
TGTGCCAGCAGCTCCCGGGAGGGGCGACAGCCCCAGCATTTT
CASSSREGRQPQHF
>.|TRBJ2-5|TRBV19|.
TGTGCCAGTAGTATCCTATTGACTAGACAAGAGACCCAGTACTTC
CASSILLTRQETQYF
>.|TRBJ1-1|TRBV10-1|.
TGCGCCAGCAGTGATGGGGGGAAGCGCACTGAAGCTTTCTTT
CASSDGGKRTEAFF
>.|TRBJ2-1|TRBV6-5|TRBD2
TGTGCCAGCAGTTACTCCCCCGGGACTAGCGCCGGTGAGCAGTTCTTC
CASSYSPGTSAGEQFF
>.|TRBJ1-1|TRBV7-2|.
TGTGCCAGCAGCTTAGTGGGGGGAGTTGAAGCTTTCTTT
CASSLVGGVEAFF
>.|TRBJ1-3|TRBV5-1|TRBD1
TGCGCCAGCAGCTTAAGATCGCCGGGACAGGGGTCAATTTCTGGAAACACCATATATTTT
CASSLRSPGQGSISGNTIYF
>.|TRBJ2-1|TRBV27|.
TGTGCCAGCAGTATCCGGGACTCTACATACAATGAGCAGTTCTTC
CASSIRDSTYNEQFF
>.|TRBJ1-6|TRBV7-2|TRBD1
TGTGCCAGCAGCTTAGGGGGACAGGGGGTCTCACCCCTCCACTTT
CASSLGGQGVSPLHF
>.|TRBJ2-7|TRBV5-6|.
TGTGCCAGCAGCTTGGGGTCGGTTTCGTACGAGCAGTACTTC
CASSLGSVSYEQYF
>.|TRBJ1-4|TRBV5-1|TRBD1
TGCGCCAGCAGCTTACAGGGGGCGCCGGGTGAAAAACTGTTTTTT
CASSLQGAPGEKLFF
>.|TRBJ2-5|TRBV5-1|TRBD2
TGCGCCAGCAGCTGGGGACTAGCGGGAGGCGGAGAGACCCAGTACTTC
CASSWGLAGGGETQYF
>.|TRBJ2-3|TRBV7-8|.
TGTGCCAGCAGCGGGTATGGCGGGCTCACAGATACGCAGTATTTT
CASSGYGGLTDTQYF
>.|TRBJ2-7|TRBV5-1|.
TGCGCCAGCAGCTACGGGGATACCGGCTACGAGCAGTACTTC
CASSYGDTGYEQYF
>.|TRBJ2-7|TRBV19|.
TGTGCCAGTAGTATGGGGCAACCGACGGGCCACGAGCAGTACTTC
CASSMGQPTGHEQYF
>.|TRBJ2-3|TRBV6-1|TRBD2
TGTGCCAGCAGTGAAGCCGCGCTAGCGGGGTCGCCAGATACGCAGTATTTT
CASSEAALAGSPDTQYF
>.|TRBJ2-5|TRBV6-6|TRBD2
TGTGCCAGCAGTTTCCACGCCGGGACTAGGGACCAGTACTTC
CASSFHAGTRDQYF